The 6 T cell receptor beta chains in this list originate from one sample, sequenced in a study of regulatory T cells in long-lasting Graves disease. Time point denoted: newly diagnosed GD, antithyroid drugs for less than 3 months. Following extraction of RNA from PBMCs, that RNA was used to make the TCR library. iRepertoire HTBI primers and Arm-PCR of CDR3 regions built TCR beta libraries. TCRdb processed the multiplex PCR reads anew with MiXCR; each CDR3 protein has one entry. The sample contains approximately 270,000 distinct CDR3 sequences, under 20% of which appear only once. This sample was also put to use in a study of T cells in Graves' hyperthyroidism and ophthalmopathy.

The sample here was peripheral blood mononuclear cells (PBMCs), taken at new diagnosis, from a patient treated with antithyroid drugs. The receptors derive from a woman aged 25-40 years with Graves disease.

This clonotype appeared many times. The V gene is TRBV10-3, the J gene TRBJ1-2; D is uncertain. The CDR3 sequence is 14 residues long. Germline V gene lookup returns CDR1 ENHRY and CDR2 SYGVKD. The V and J ends lost 10 bases and 6 bases respectively, with 21 bases between them. The CDR3 loop is CATRREGGLNGYTF. The CDR3 nucleotides are TGTGCCACGAGAAGGGAGGGAGGGCTCAATGGCTACACCTTC.

This clonotype was seen repeatedly, ten times or more. The V gene is TRBV7-2, the J gene TRBJ1-5; 9 nucleotides agree with TRBD1. The CDR3 loop spans 13 amino acids. CDR1 SGHTA and CDR2 FQGNSA come from the germline V gene. Germline trimming cut 3 bases from V and 7 bases from J; bases unmatched to any gene: 1. The DNA of the CDR3 is TGTGCCAGCAGCTTCGACAGGGGGCAGCCCCAGCATTTT. Residues: CASSFDRGQPQHF.

Turning to this clonotype: Because the CDR3 is missing its conserved closing phenylalanine or tryptophan, this is likely a read error. V is TRBV12-3 or TRBV12-4 and J is TRBJ1-6; D call uncertain. V was pared by 5 bases and J by 8 bases, with 16 bases between. The CDR3 is 15 amino acids. CDR3 bases: TGTGCCAGCAGTCGAACCGCGGACCGCTATTCACCCCTCCACATT. Translating gives CASSRTADRYSPLHI.

At least ten counts were recorded for this clonotype. The chain has TRBV7-9 and TRBJ1-5; D unresolved. V was clipped by 1 base and J by 5 bases, with 6 bases between them. CDR1 SEHNR and CDR2 FQNEAQ come from the germline V gene (reference sequence). CDR3 length equals 13 residues. CDR3 nucleotides: TGTGCCAGCAGCTTAGGAGGTCATCAGCCCCAGCATTTT. As protein: CASSLGGHQPQHF.

This clonotype was detected many times. The chain recombines TRBV5-1 with TRBJ1-1; D uncertain. The CDR3 is 15 residues long. Trimming stripped 0 bases from V and 0 bases from J, with 9 bases between. Looked up from germline, CDR1 is SGHRS and CDR2 is YFSETQ. The CDR3 is CASSLALGLNTEAFF. The CDR3 nucleotides read TGCGCCAGCAGCTTGGCCTTAGGGTTGAACACTGAAGCTTTCTTT. The variable domain in full, with the rest retrieved from reference TRBV5-1 and TRBJ1-1, is KAGVTQTPRYLIKTRGQQVTLSCSPISGHRSVSWYQQTPGQGLQFLFEYFSETQRNKGNFPGRFSGRQFSNSRSEMNVSTLELGDSALYLCASSLALGLNTEAFFGQGTRLTVV.

This clonotype was counted many times. V usage is TRBV2 and J usage is TRBJ2-3; D could derive from TRBD1 or TRBD2 (6 bases each). V lost 4 bases, J lost 7 bases, and 12 bases lay in between. The CDR3 spans 13 residues. The germline gives CDR1 SNHLY, CDR2 FYNNEI. The CDR3 loop is CASSGGAGNTQYF. DNA for the CDR3: TGTGCCAGCAGTGGGGGGGCGGGAAATACGCAGTATTTT.